This T cell receptor beta chain was profiled in a study of T cell responses to AZD1222 COVID-19 vaccine. Study-level points and caveats: Unmutated variant regions reportedly attract nearly half of all spike-specific TCRs. Only after the peak T cell response were repertoires sampled.

Profiling relied on immunoSEQ multiplex PCR, and the TCRdb table lists in-frame clones only, not all of them. The sample shows tens of thousands of clones, 88% of them seen only once. With respect to this clone: Its matching antigen is unknown.

The CDR3 is 14 residues long. V lost 0 bases, J lost 9 bases, and 15 bases lay in between. Germline CDR1 is KGHSH and CDR2 is LQKENI. This receptor was taken from an adult in good health. Sequences were derived from peripheral blood, sampled on day 0 of AZD1222 vaccination. The J gene is TRBJ2-7, the V gene TRBV18; D not resolved. The CDR3 nucleotides are TGTGCCAGCTCACCACCGGGCCGTAATTGGATGCAGTACTTC. Its protein product is CASSPPGRNWMQYF.